The source of this T cell receptor (beta chain) is a study of control samples from healthy donors and cancer patients. Here immunoSEQ multiplex PCR was the method, and the copy in TCRdb shows in-frame clones only, minus some. The sample yields some 15,000 clones, about nine tenths seen once. The CDR3 is made up of 16 amino acids. Germline CDR1 and CDR2: SGHTA and FQGTGA. V lost 5 bases, J lost 5 bases, and 8 bases stayed unmatched. The source material was PBMCs. The receptor comes from a woman aged 70 to 79 with colorectal cancer. The gene calls are TRBV7-3 and TRBJ2-1, with TRBD2 matching over 11 bases. CDR3 bases: TGTGCCAGCAGCGTCGGGACTAGCGGTTCCCACAATGAGCAGTTCTTC. It encodes CASSVGTSGSHNEQFF.